Included here is one T cell receptor (beta chain) sequence, with context. Its cognate antigen is unknown. This may be a read error, as it is one base from a much larger clone. Trimming pared 0 bases from V and 5 bases from J, leaving 11 bases between. The germline gives CDR1 SEHNR, CDR2 FQNEAQ (reference sequence). CDR3 length: 14 residues. These data are taken from a study of molecular identifiers for immune sequencing clone quantification. Study-level findings and limits: For effector cells, clones above 20 RNA copies held over 98% of molecules; for naive cells, under 1%.

In TCRdb, the PCR reads were re-called with MiXCR into one record per CDR3 protein. The sample shows over 550,000 distinct CDR3 sequences, 25% of them seen only once. The material sequenced was naive CD8+ T cells from blood, with Jurkat cell RNA spiked in. Subset given: FACS-sorted CD8+CD4-CCR7+CD45RA+ naive T cells. The TCR originated in a human donor in good health. Some libraries in this study had Jurkat cell RNA spiked in. V usage is TRBV7-9 and J usage is TRBJ2-7; possibly TRBD2 for D (6 bases). CDR3 sequence reads: CASSLASRRDEQYF. The CDR3 region has the DNA TGTGCCAGCAGCTTAGCTAGCAGGAGGGACGAGCAGTACTTC. The variable domain in full, completed from reference TRBV7-9 and TRBJ2-7, reads DTGVSQNPRHKITKRGQNVTFRCDPISEHNRLYWYRQTLGQGPEFLTYFQNEAQLEKSRLLSDRFSAERPKGSFSTLEIQRTEQGDSAMYLCASSLASRRDEQYFGPGTRLTVT.